This T cell receptor (beta chain) came from a study of T cells in Graves' hyperthyroidism and ophthalmopathy. CDR3 length equals 14 residues. V shed 3 bases, J shed 1 base, and the junction held 4 bases outside the gene matches. CDR1 and CDR2 (germline): DFQATT, SNEGSKA (reference sequence). Lactation, pregnancy, other autoimmune disease or uncontrolled infection excluded patients. From RNA transcripts, TCR beta CDR3 regions were amplified. In the first-round RT-PCR of the TCR CDR3, the HTBI primer set was used. A single record per CDR3 protein comes from TCRdb applying MiXCR to the multiplex PCR reads. The sample carries more than 350,000 distinct CDR3 sequences, about 15% recorded once. Many counts were recorded for this clonotype. The antigen is unknown. Study-level findings and limits: Most thyroid-expanded clonotypes above 0.001 were also found in blood.

The rearrangement links TRBV20-1 to TRBJ2-7, with 9 bases that match TRBD2. The sequence derives from a woman in her 30s with Graves' hyperthyroidism. Material for sequencing was blood. This chain's CDR3 is CSARATSGSYEQYF. The CDR3 DNA follows: TGCAGTGCTAGGGCGACTAGCGGTTCCTACGAGCAGTACTTC.